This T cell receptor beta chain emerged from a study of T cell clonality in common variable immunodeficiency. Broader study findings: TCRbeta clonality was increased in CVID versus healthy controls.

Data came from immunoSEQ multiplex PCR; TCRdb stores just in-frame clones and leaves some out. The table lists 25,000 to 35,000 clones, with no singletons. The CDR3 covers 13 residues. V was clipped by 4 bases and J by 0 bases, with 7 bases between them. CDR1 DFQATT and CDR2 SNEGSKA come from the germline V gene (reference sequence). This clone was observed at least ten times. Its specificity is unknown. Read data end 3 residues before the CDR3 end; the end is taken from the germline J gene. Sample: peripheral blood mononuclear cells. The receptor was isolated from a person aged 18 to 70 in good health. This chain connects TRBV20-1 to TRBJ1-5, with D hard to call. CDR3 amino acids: CSAKSTSNQPQHF. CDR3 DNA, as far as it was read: TGCAGTGCTAAGTCTACTAGCAATCAGCCC.